The source of this T cell receptor (beta chain) is a study of control samples from healthy donors and cancer patients. TCRdb's copy holds only in-frame clones and misses some; the assay was immunoSEQ multiplex PCR. The repertoire holds 400,000 to 500,000 clones, with around 90% as singletons. From germline, CDR1 is MDHEN and CDR2 SYDVKM. V was pared by 11 bases and J by 0 bases, with 7 bases of the junction left unmatched. CDR3 length: 13 amino acids. This TCR derives from a man in his forties with head and neck cancer. The rearrangement joins TRBV28 to TRBJ2-7; 7 bases are a match to TRBD1. The material sequenced was PBMCs. The CDR3 coding sequence is TGTGCCGTCCGGGACAGATCCTCCTACGAGCAGTACTTC. As protein: CAVRDRSSYEQYF.